These 28 T cell receptor beta chains share one sample of origin, sequenced in a study of CD8+ T cells in alopecia areata. Reverse transcription of extracted RNA yielded cDNA, which provided the sequencing template. Here immunoSEQ multiplex PCR was the method, and the copy in TCRdb shows in-frame clones only, minus some. The data hold 79,000 or so clones, with around 67% observed a single time. Indicated treatment: oral pan-JAK inhibitor, 5-10 mg twice daily. The specimen was CD8+ T cells sorted from blood, collected at week 24, from a patient treated with tofacitinib. Source of these receptors: a human donor with alopecia areata.

This clone has a single count. The gene calls are TRBV5-6 and TRBJ2-7; D is undetermined. Trimming took 0 bases from V and 1 from J, leaving 5 bases between them. Germline V gene data show CDR1 as SGHDT and CDR2 as YYEEEE. This CDR3 comprises 13 residues. The CDR3 is CASSLVRSYEQYF. In nucleotides, the CDR3 is TGTGCCAGCAGCTTGGTCCGGTCCTACGAGCAGTACTTC.

The chain couples TRBV19 to TRBJ2-3, with 11 bases identical to TRBD2. Germline V gene sequence: CDR1 LNHDA, CDR2 SQIVND (reference sequence). The CDR3 has 19 amino acids. V shed 3 bases, J shed 4 bases, and the junction held 15 bases outside the gene matches. The CDR3 here is CASSMPLFGSGGASDTQYF. The CDR3 bases are TGTGCCAGTAGTATGCCCCTCTTCGGTAGCGGGGGGGCCTCAGATACGCAGTATTTT.

This chain connects TRBV30 to TRBJ2-2; TRBD2 might be the D (5 bases). The CDR3 loop spans 14 amino acids. The germline V and J ends were trimmed by 0 bases and 2 bases, with 7 bases remaining between them. CDR1 GTSNPN and CDR2 SVGIG come from the germline V gene (reference sequence). The CDR3 DNA reads as TGTGCCTGGAGTGTAGGAGGAAACACCGGGGAGCTGTTTTTT. It is translated as CAWSVGGNTGELFF.

This clone was picked up one time. This chain connects TRBV4-3 to TRBJ2-3; perhaps TRBD1 as D (5 bases). Germline V CDR1 and CDR2: LGHNA, YSLEER. V shed 1 base and J shed 2 bases, with 16 bases lying between them. This CDR3 has 17 amino acids. CDR3 protein: CASSQAAGLYSTDTQYF. CDR3 DNA sequence: TGCGCCAGCAGCCAAGCAGCAGGGCTATACTCCACAGATACGCAGTATTTT.

This sequence joins TRBV6-5 and TRBJ2-1; D assignment may be TRBD1 or TRBD2 (5 bases each). The CDR3 covers 16 residues. Germline CDR1 is MNHEY and CDR2 is SVGAGI. V dropped 1 base and J dropped 2 bases, with 12 bases sitting between them. CDR3 bases: TGTGCCAGCAGTTACTTAGGTGAGGGGACCTACAATGAGCAGTTCTTC. It specifies CASSYLGEGTYNEQFF.

The table lists this clone with a few counts. V usage is TRBV9 and J usage is TRBJ1-6, with D possibly being TRBD1 (6 bases). CDR1 and CDR2 from the germline V gene are SGDLS and YYNGEE. V lost 4 bases and J lost 0, with 11 bases in between. CDR3 length: 16 amino acids. The DNA of the CDR3 is TGTGCCAGCAGCCAAAGCAGGGGCTCCTATAATTCACCCCTCCACTTT. This encodes CASSQSRGSYNSPLHF. The full variable domain, rest sourced from reference TRBV9 and TRBJ1-6, is DSGVTQTPKHLITATGQRVTLRCSPRSGDLSVYWYQQSLDQGLQFLIQYYNGEERAKGNILERFSAQQFPDLHSELNLSSLELGDSALYFCASSQSRGSYNSPLHFGNGTRLTVT.

The DNA of the CDR3 is TGTGCCAGCAGCTTAGCTTCGACAGGGAGCTCCTACAATGAGCAGTTCTTC. Its protein product is CASSLASTGSSYNEQFF. The chain joins TRBV13 to TRBJ2-1; 7 nucleotides align to TRBD1. The CDR3 spans 17 residues. V lost 1 base to trimming and J lost 0 bases; unmatched junction nucleotides: 6. Germline CDR1 and CDR2: PRHDT and FYEKMQ (reference sequence).

This clone showed up just a few times. The chain recombines TRBV7-2 with TRBJ1-4; weak D call: TRBD1 (5 bases). Germline-derived CDR1 and CDR2 are SGHTA and FQGNSA. The CDR3 is 15 residues long. Between the trimmed V and J ends, which lost 4 bases and 0 bases, there was a span of 9 bases. This chain's CDR3 is CASSSDSPTNEKLFF. CDR3 DNA: TGTGCCAGCAGCTCCGACAGCCCAACTAATGAAAAACTGTTTTTT.

The sample holds one count of this clone. V and J are TRBV11-2 and TRBJ2-7; D gene uncertain. This CDR3 is 14 amino acids long. Germline CDR1 is SGHAT and CDR2 is FQNNGV. Trimming left V 0 bases short and J 2 bases short, with 8 bases between. CDR3 coding DNA: TGTGCCAGCAGCTTAGAGGCTGGGCCCTACGAGCAGTACTTC. Translating gives CASSLEAGPYEQYF.

This clone was detected only a few times. Other DNA sequences in the same sample also yield this CDR3. This sequence joins TRBV2 and TRBJ2-7; 8 nucleotides agree with TRBD2. The CDR3 length is 15 residues. From germline, CDR1 is SNHLY and CDR2 FYNNEI. J gave up 1 base and V 1 base, and 3 bases lay outside the gene matches. CDR3 amino acids: CASSEGGGSSYEQYF. The CDR3 nucleotides are TGTGCCAGCAGTGAAGGCGGGGGGTCGTCCTACGAGCAGTACTTC.

In this sample, this clone turned up once. This rearrangement joins TRBV6-4 to TRBJ2-2, with TRBD1 as a possible D gene (6 bases). The germline gives CDR1 MRHNA, CDR2 SNTAGT. The V end lost 3 bases, the J end lost 3 bases, and 11 bases lay between the germline ends. CDR3 length equals 15 residues. CDR3 loop: CASSELAGDTGELFF. DNA of the CDR3: TGTGCCAGCAGTGAATTGGCAGGGGACACCGGGGAGCTGTTTTTT.

The table lists this clone with a few counts. V gene TRBV7-2 combines with J gene TRBJ2-7; TRBD1 might be the D (7 bases). The germline gives CDR1 SGHTA, CDR2 FQGNSA. There are 14 residues in the CDR3. The ends were cut back, 3 bases at V and 5 bases at J, with 14 bases in the middle. The CDR3 sequence: CASSFAGGINEQYF. DNA of the CDR3: TGTGCCAGCAGCTTCGCAGGGGGGATCAACGAGCAGTACTTC.

The chain employs TRBV27 and TRBJ1-5; D is unclear. The V and J ends lost 6 bases and 1 base respectively, with 10 bases between them. Germline V gives CDR1 MNHEY, CDR2 SMNVEV (reference sequence). This CDR3 region has 14 residues. The CDR3 DNA follows: TGTGCCAGCAGGGGTTATGGGAGCAATCAGCCCCAGCATTTT. Amino acid sequence: CASRGYGSNQPQHF.

The chain joins TRBV6-5 to TRBJ1-5; tentatively, D is TRBD1 (5 bases). Trimming left V 8 bases short and J 10 bases short, with 15 bases between. Germline lookup yields CDR1 MNHEY and CDR2 SVGAGI. The CDR3 contains 12 residues. The CDR3 nucleotides read TGTGCCAGCTCTCCTGGCGGGGGACCCCAGCATTTT. This sequence encodes CASSPGGGPQHF.

The chain is built from TRBV9 and TRBJ2-3; possible D gene TRBD1, 5 bases. CDR1 and CDR2 (germline): SGDLS, YYNGEE. Trimming took off 0 bases at V and 6 bases at J, with 17 bases between the two ends. The length of the CDR3 is 16 residues. The DNA for the CDR3 is TGTGCCAGCAGCGTAGTCGGCAGGGCGTCCTTTGATACGCAGTATTTT. Its protein is CASSVVGRASFDTQYF.

This clone was picked up a small number of times. The rearrangement joins TRBV5-1 to TRBJ2-1; D is undetermined. Germline V CDR1 and CDR2: SGHRS, YFSETQ. The CDR3 has 15 amino acids. Between the trimmed V and J ends, which lost 0 bases and 1 base, there was a span of 8 bases. The CDR3 DNA reads TGCGCCAGCAGCTTGGTCGAGGAATCCTACAATGAGCAGTTCTTC. Translation gives CASSLVEESYNEQFF.

V is TRBV15 and J is TRBJ1-5; TRBD1 agrees at 8 bases. The V gene end was trimmed by 5 bases and the J gene end by 8 bases; junction bases not matched to a gene: 2. This CDR3 has 12 amino acids. CDR1 LNHNV and CDR2 YYDKDF come from the germline V gene (reference sequence). CDR3 protein: CATSLQGEPQHF. CDR3 bases: TGTGCCACCAGCTTACAGGGGGAGCCCCAGCATTTT.

The chain uses TRBV2 and TRBJ2-7; 8 bases align to TRBD1. CDR3 size: 15 residues. Germline V gene sequence: CDR1 SNHLY, CDR2 FYNNEI. J lost 2 bases, V lost 6 bases, and 9 bases had no gene match. The CDR3 loop is CASRGETGDPYEQYF. Written as DNA, the CDR3 is TGTGCCAGCAGGGGAGAGACAGGGGACCCCTACGAGCAGTACTTC.

This chain links TRBV21-1 with TRBJ1-4. TRBV21-1 is given as a pseudogene. The CDR3 is made up of 16 amino acids. The CDR3 DNA reads as TGTGCCAGCAGCAGTGGGTTCCCCCCAACTAATGAAAAACTGTTTTTT. Its translation is CASSSGFPPTNEKLFF.

V gene TRBV29-1 combines with J gene TRBJ2-7, with D unresolved. V lost 4 bases and J lost 4, with 11 bases in between. Germline V gene sequence: CDR1 SQVTM, CDR2 ANQGSEA. The length of the CDR3 is 12 residues. The DNA of the CDR3 is TGCAGCGTTGGGGTGTTGGGGTACGAGCAGTACTTC. Amino acids: CSVGVLGYEQYF.

The chain recombines TRBV4-1 with TRBJ2-3; D may be TRBD2 (5 bases). The CDR3 sequence is 15 residues long. Trimming took 1 base from V and 0 from J, leaving 8 bases between them. The germline CDR1 and CDR2 sequences are MGHRA and YSYEKL. This chain's CDR3 is CASSQVRTSTDTQYF. In DNA, the CDR3 is TGCGCCAGCAGCCAAGTGCGGACTAGCACAGATACGCAGTATTTT.

This chain joins TRBV9 and TRBJ1-1; D may be TRBD1 (5 bases). Trimming pared 0 bases from V and 0 bases from J, leaving 9 bases between. Germline V gives CDR1 SGDLS, CDR2 YYNGEE. This CDR3 is built from 15 residues. The CDR3 bases are TGTGCCAGCAGCGTAGGTACAGGAATGAACACTGAAGCTTTCTTT. Amino acids: CASSVGTGMNTEAFF. The whole variable domain, remainder taken from reference TRBV9 and TRBJ1-1, is DSGVTQTPKHLITATGQRVTLRCSPRSGDLSVYWYQQSLDQGLQFLIQYYNGEERAKGNILERFSAQQFPDLHSELNLSSLELGDSALYFCASSVGTGMNTEAFFGQGTRLTVV.

This clone showed up just a few times. The CDR3 DNA reads as TGTGCCAGCAGCTCTGGGACTGCCGTGTTCTACGAGCAGTACTTC. Amino acids: CASSSGTAVFYEQYF. The chain combines TRBV7-9 with TRBJ2-7; D is perhaps TRBD2 (6 bases). Germline V gene sequence: CDR1 SEHNR, CDR2 FQNEAQ (reference sequence). CDR3 length: 15 amino acids. The V end was cut by 4 bases, the J end by 3 bases, with 16 bases between.

The rearrangement uses TRBV28 and TRBJ1-1; D call uncertain. The V end lost 3 bases, the J end lost 0 bases, and 8 bases lay between the germline ends. CDR1 MDHEN and CDR2 SYDVKM come from the germline V gene. CDR3 size: 14 residues. CDR3: CASSLGILNTEAFF. The DNA of the CDR3 is TGTGCCAGCAGTTTGGGGATTCTGAACACTGAAGCTTTCTTT.

This clone came up a few times. The chain links TRBV21-1 to TRBJ2-7. TRBV21-1 is a known pseudogene. This CDR3 has 11 amino acids. The CDR3 DNA reads TGTGCCAGCAGCAAAGCGCACGAGCAGTACTTC. It codes for CASSKAHEQYF.

The chain uses TRBV30 and TRBJ1-5, with unresolved D. The V gene's germline CDR1 is GTSNPN and CDR2 SVGIG (reference sequence). The CDR3 sequence is 13 residues long. Trimming removed 1 base at V and 2 bases at J, with 6 bases between. CDR3 DNA sequence: TGTGCCTGGAGTGCCTACGGCAATCAGCCCCAGCATTTT. It yields the protein CAWSAYGNQPQHF.

This chain uses TRBV9 with TRBJ2-7; TRBD1 aligns across 9 bases. Germline V gene sequence: CDR1 SGDLS, CDR2 YYNGEE. CDR3 length equals 14 residues. Trimming at V came to 3 bases and at J to 6 bases, leaving 7 bases not matched to a gene. This chain's CDR3 is CASSEGTGLGEQYF. The CDR3 DNA follows: TGTGCCAGCAGCGAGGGGACAGGGCTGGGCGAGCAGTACTTC.

The chain is built from TRBV25-1 and TRBJ1-1; unclear D gene. Germline V gene data show CDR1 as MGHDK and CDR2 as SYGVNS. CDR3 size: 16 residues. V lost 1 base and J lost 7, with 19 bases in between. The CDR3 nucleotides are TGTGCCAGCAGTGAATTTAGAATGGACTCGAACCTTGAAGCTTTCTTT. It translates to CASSEFRMDSNLEAFF.